A single sample gave rise to the 9 T cell receptor beta chains below, sequenced in a study of blood T cell repertoires in COVID-19. TCRdb's copy holds only in-frame clones and misses some; the assay was immunoSEQ multiplex PCR. The table shows around 41,000 clones, with around 81% occurring only once. The sequenced material came from peripheral blood. The receptors were sampled from a woman over 75 with acute or convalescent COVID-19.

CDR3 in DNA: TGTGCCAGCTCACCAGGGAGCCCCGTGGAAAAACTGTTTTTT. Protein sequence: CASSPGSPVEKLFF. V usage is TRBV18 and J usage is TRBJ1-4, with D unclear. The CDR3 is made up of 14 amino acids. Trimming left V 2 bases short and J 8 bases short, with 12 bases between. The germline V gene has CDR1 KGHSH and CDR2 LQKENI.

The rearrangement links TRBV19 to TRBJ2-1; TRBD1 matches 8 bases. Trimming took 5 bases from V and 7 from J; bases not matched to a gene: 10. Per the germline V gene, CDR1 is LNHDA and CDR2 is SQIVND (reference sequence). CDR3 size: 15 residues. The CDR3 region has the DNA TGTGCCAGTAGTTGGCAGGGGGCAGGGGGAAATGAGCAGTTCTTC. It is translated as CASSWQGAGGNEQFF.

This chain uses TRBV3-1 (or the pseudogene TRBV3-2) with TRBJ2-3; 9 bases align to TRBD2. V dropped 4 bases and J dropped 1; count of bases not matched to a gene: 6. This CDR3 region has 16 residues. Germline loops: CDR1 LGHDT, CDR2 YNNKEL (reference sequence). The CDR3 sequence is CASSLSSSGGTDTQYF. CDR3 coding DNA: TGTGCCAGCAGCCTCTCATCTAGCGGGGGCACAGATACGCAGTATTTT.

The CDR3 spells CASSTTGVAGELFF. The CDR3, as DNA: TGTGCCAGTAGTACGACAGGGGTAGCCGGGGAGCTGTTTTTT. The chain combines TRBV19 with TRBJ2-2; 8 bases are a match to TRBD1. With V trimmed by 4 bases and J by 6 bases, 4 bases remained unmatched. Germline CDR1 and CDR2: LNHDA and SQIVND (reference sequence). The CDR3 runs 14 residues. Together with reference TRBV19 and TRBJ2-2, the CDR3 gives the full variable domain: DGGITQSPKYLFRKEGQNVTLSCEQNLNHDAMYWYRQDPGQGLRLIYYSQIVNDFQKGDIAEGYSVSREKKESFPLTVTSAQKNPTAFYLCASSTTGVAGELFFGEGSRLTVL.

V is TRBV25-1 and J is TRBJ1-4; TRBD1 agrees at 8 bases. V shed 4 bases and J 7 bases; nucleotides not matched to a gene: 8. The length of the CDR3 is 15 residues. Per germline, CDR1 MGHDK and CDR2 SYGVNS. This chain's CDR3 is CASSGPTGAVEKLFF. The CDR3 coding sequence is TGTGCCAGCAGTGGCCCGACAGGGGCTGTTGAAAAACTGTTTTTT.

V and J are TRBV10-3 and TRBJ2-3; TRBD2 aligns across 7 bases. The CDR3 has 15 residues. J lost 1 base, V lost 7 bases, and 8 bases had no gene match. Germline CDR1 reads ENHRY; CDR2 reads SYGVKD. The DNA of the CDR3 is TGTGCCATCAAGGGGTCGGGGGGACGCACAGATACGCAGTATTTT. Residues: CAIKGSGGRTDTQYF.

The rearrangement links TRBV6-2 or TRBV6-3 to TRBJ2-7; a possible D gene is TRBD2 (7 bases). CDR1 MNHEY and CDR2 SVGEGT come from the germline V gene. The germline V and J ends were trimmed by 6 bases and 4 bases, with 19 bases remaining between them. This CDR3 region has 15 residues. The DNA for the CDR3 is TGTGCCAGCAGCCAGCTTTCGGGGGGCTTATACGAGCAGTACTTC. As protein: CASSQLSGGLYEQYF.

J is TRBJ2-5 and V is TRBV11-3; D is perhaps TRBD1 (5 bases). The CDR3 extends over 12 amino acids. The germline V gene encodes CDR1 SGHNT and CDR2 YENEEA. V gave up 5 bases and J gave up 5 bases, with 9 bases separating them. CDR3 nucleotide sequence: TGTGCCAGCAGCGAAGGGGCGGAGACCCAGTACTTC. Protein sequence: CASSEGAETQYF.

The rearrangement joins TRBV7-9 to TRBJ2-3, with 13 positions matching TRBD2. Looked up from germline, CDR1 is SEHNR and CDR2 is FQNEAQ (reference sequence). V was pared by 5 bases and J by 2 bases, with 4 bases of the junction left unmatched. The CDR3 has 16 residues. The DNA of the CDR3 is TGTGCCAGCAGCGACGGACTAGCGGGGGACACAGATACGCAGTATTTT. Translating gives CASSDGLAGDTDTQYF.